This T cell receptor (beta chain) appears in the sequencing data of a study of cytomegalovirus exposure and HLA in healthy donors (dated by TCRdb to about 2017). About the full investigation: An earlier analysis of roughly 570 of the donors reported approximately 260 Gb of sequence data and 90 million to 120 million unique TCR beta sequences obtained from approximately 180 million T cells. Using immunosequencing, the study profiled T cell repertoires from about 650 subjects and related those repertoires to cytomegalovirus serostatus. Donor age, sex, ethnicity and CMV serostatus were collected together with the repertoire data. A later genetic analysis used genome-wide SNP genotypes for about three fifths of the 666 donors, treating that subset as a discovery cohort. The study aimed to test whether signatures of past pathogen exposure could be identified by cataloging public T cell receptors. In the later analysis, no new phenotypic data were used to find candidate immune exposures; instead, reliance was placed on TCR beta sequences and their occurrence across donors. About 280 gigabases of sequencing data and around 85 million unique TCR sequences made up an early release that covered 500 to 650 HLA-typed donors. An earlier analysis of several hundred of the donors applied high-throughput TCR beta sequencing to assess whether each TCR beta V gene segment acted as functional or pseudogenic. Class I and class II HLA loci were covered by the typing at four-digit resolution. Roughly five DR-DQ haplotypes were handled as single units for association and clustering because linkage in the cohort was strong. A separate validation cohort of roughly 110 different subjects was used in addition to the roughly 640-subject first cohort. On average, roughly 250,000 unique TCR beta nucleotide sequences were sequenced per donor among more than 350 genotyped donors of the cohort, with around 19% of those sequences being non-productive. Typing coverage differed by locus: A, B, C, DRB1 and DQB1 were typed in about 620-640 donors, DQA1 in around 500, DPA1 in 600 to 610, and DPB1 in 472. All discovery cohort repertoires had been generated on a single sequencing platform. A later analysis re-examined previously published TCR beta repertoires from 500 to 700 donors and added high-resolution HLA genotyping to investigate patterns of TCR occurrence. The study combined high-throughput TCR immunosequencing, statistical association of individual TCRs with disease status, and machine learning to predict cytomegalovirus infection status. Among the roughly 380 genotyped donors, around 81% belonged to the genetic ancestry cluster associated with self-reported Caucasian donors.

Receptors were amplified or captured by the immunoSEQ multiplex PCR assay. A mixture of 60 forward primers for TCR Vbeta segments and 13 reverse primers for TCR Jbeta segments was used in the multiplex PCR. Amplification of the CDR3 region of rearranged TCR beta genes was performed with a multiplex PCR assay on genomic DNA. Amplified TCR beta libraries were sequenced as 87-base-pair reads on the Illumina HiSeq System. The study's processing was this. In a later analysis, some 80 million unique TCR beta chains were counted across the roughly 670 repertoires, and roughly 11 million of these chains were shared by at least two donors. To remove PCR and sequencing errors, raw reads were error-corrected and collapsed into unique sequences using a nearest-neighbor algorithm that merged closely related sequences. To assign V, D and J gene segments, CDR3 sequences were aligned to IMGT reference sequences. For a sequence to be retained, a match of at least six nucleotides was required to both a V gene segment and a J gene segment. Rearrangements were classified as productive when the CDR3 lacked stop codons and remained in frame with V and J, and all other rearrangements were classified as non-productive. Following IMGT convention, CDR3 was defined as the stretch from the second conserved V-encoded cysteine to the conserved J-encoded phenylalanine. The earlier analysis of 450 to 750 of the donors excluded any sequence lacking an unambiguous match to a single V gene segment. In an earlier analysis of approximately 500 of the donors, a V segment was called functional when productive rearrangements were above 56.7%, and segregating when the standard deviation between donors exceeded 5%. A statistical classification framework was built for diagnosing cytomegalovirus status from the catalog of TCR beta chain sequences. In a later analysis, TCR nucleotide sequences were compared against IMGT/GENE-DB human TR gene sequences so that V and J genes could be assigned. The TCRdist pipeline was used in a later analysis to assign CDR3 sequences and most-parsimonious VDJ recombination scenarios. In a later analysis, every TCR beta chain was defined by the combination of its CDR3 amino acid sequence and its V-gene family, and reads without a unique V-gene family were dropped. As a way to deal with suspected cross-contamination and a sequencing artifact, a later analysis dropped 450 to 600 nucleotide sequences that were highly shared and had low generation probability. In a later analysis, a clonal expansion index for each public chain was calculated from normalized within-repertoire ranks of inferred template counts. In a later analysis, generation probabilities were computed with a VDJ recombination model fitted to out-of-frame rearrangements, and the resulting probabilities were checked against IGoR. A later analysis scored TCR-TCR, TCR-HLA and TCR-CMV co-occurrence with hypergeometric tests, applying a repertoire-size bias correction to TCR pairs. To estimate false discovery rates, a later analysis permuted the HLA or CMV assignments 20 times. In a later analysis, co-occurring TCRs were grouped with DBSCAN, and TCRdist sequence similarity was added when clustering was performed within HLA-allele-positive subsets. For co-occurrence clustering, repertoires with fewer than 30,000 or more than 120,000 public chains were excluded, along with five repertoires with anomalous nucleotide sharing. TCRdb's version of the immuneACCESS table is confined to in-frame rearrangements and falls short of the full clone set. An unresolved V gene accounts for under half of the shortfall where checked; the remainder is of unknown origin. Clone size and the V and J calls come from that table; the DNA yielded D and trimming. This sample comprises 200,000 to 250,000 clones, under 90% of them detected only once. The ten largest clones capture 1.3% of the sample.

Notes on this clone: Its antigen remains undetermined. The sample holds no much larger clone one base away, and base qualities are not on file.

Broad study findings and their caveats: In vitro tests confirmed that three of the cytomegalovirus-associated TCR beta chains recognize cytomegalovirus antigens. A further reported finding was that TCR beta sequences accurately predicted the HLA-A and HLA-B alleles for most subjects in the first cohort. Across donors, most TCR sequences were observed very rarely, whereas some public TCRs were present in many individuals. Immune exposure information for the cohort was limited to CMV serostatus. In both the original and validation cohorts, the classifier was reported to diagnose cytomegalovirus status with high specificity and sensitivity. Linkage disequilibrium might explain the correlated functional status among segregating V segments, but an unknown experimental factor could not be ruled out. The study gave a list of some 150 TCR beta chains associated with cytomegalovirus. The sequencing pipeline was judged likely to have produced a cluster of highly shared sequence variants as a technical artifact. Compared with the roughly 600-donor mean, donors in an Asian-associated ancestry cluster had fewer N-insertions in productive TCRs, according to a later genetic analysis. Sequencing depth was assumed to be roughly uniform across donors in the presence/absence analyses, though that assumption may not hold. A later analysis found that most CMV-associated TCR beta chains appeared HLA-restricted, with HLA associations seemingly driven largely by CMV exposure. The authors suggested that the approach could potentially be generalized to other disease states and immunological phenotypes. A later analysis reported that several top co-occurrence clusters appeared linked to parvovirus B19, influenza, CMV and Epstein-Barr virus. In this cohort, only TCR beta chains were sequenced, and detectable features were limited by the absence of alpha or paired-chain data. About 17 rarely observed V segments, including chromosome 9 orphons, were excluded from the earlier analysis of approximately 600 of the donors because counts were too low. In a later analysis, the rate of TCR association differed among HLA loci, with DRB1 alleles having the most associated TCRs and HLA-C alleles having the fewest. A later genetic analysis associated a missense DCLRE1C variant with V-gene and J-gene trimming of TCR beta chains, and an independent cohort replicated the association. In a later analysis, HLA-associated TCR beta chains were found to be more clonally expanded and to have lower generation probabilities than equally common non-associated chains. Strong co-occurrence of HLA alleles, especially DR and DQ, made assigning TCR associations to individual alleles difficult. Specific HLA alleles were associated with 15,000 to 20,000 TCR beta sequences at a false discovery rate of 0.05 in a later analysis. Broadly in line with IMGT annotations, most TCR beta V segments showed up in productive rearrangements about 87% or about 30% of the time in an earlier analysis of 587 of the donors. Because HLA typing was missing for some donors at each locus, association tests included only the typed subset.

The cohort was made up of hundreds of healthy bone marrow donors. At the time of sampling, all cohort members were nominally healthy, though unrecorded immune exposures were likely present. Of the 670 or so cohort members, 289 had positive CMV serostatus and 350 to 450 had negative CMV serostatus, and CMV serostatus was not recorded for the donor. A peripheral blood sample was collected from each donor, and TCR beta sequencing was performed on peripheral blood mononuclear cells. The Qiagen DNeasy Blood Extraction Kit was used to extract genomic DNA from the blood cell samples. Sequencing used PBMCs. This receptor was obtained from a human donor in good health.

The CDR3 loop reads CASSEQGQEKGYTF. The nucleotides are TGCGCCAGCAGTGAGCAGGGACAGGAGAAAGGCTACACCTTC. The sequence joins TRBV10-2 to TRBJ1-2, with 8 junctional bases fitting TRBD1. From a lookup of the germline V gene, CDR1 and CDR2 are WSHSY and SAAADI. The cysteine opens and the phenylalanine closes a CDR3 of 14 amino acids. CDR3 DNA only is kept here, 42 bases in frame from base 1. Trimming removed 2 bases from V and 8 bases from J; the gene matches leave 7 bases unexplained.